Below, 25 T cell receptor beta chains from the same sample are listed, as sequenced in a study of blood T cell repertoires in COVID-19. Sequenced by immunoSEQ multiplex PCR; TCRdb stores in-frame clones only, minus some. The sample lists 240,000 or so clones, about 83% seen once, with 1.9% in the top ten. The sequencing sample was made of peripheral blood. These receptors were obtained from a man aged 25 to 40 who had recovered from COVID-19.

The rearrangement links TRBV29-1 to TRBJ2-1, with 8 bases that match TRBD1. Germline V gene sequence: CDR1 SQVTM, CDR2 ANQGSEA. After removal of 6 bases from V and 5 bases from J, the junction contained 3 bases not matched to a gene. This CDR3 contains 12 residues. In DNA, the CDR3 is TGCAGCGTCATGGACAGGGACAATGAGCAGTTCTTC. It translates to CSVMDRDNEQFF.

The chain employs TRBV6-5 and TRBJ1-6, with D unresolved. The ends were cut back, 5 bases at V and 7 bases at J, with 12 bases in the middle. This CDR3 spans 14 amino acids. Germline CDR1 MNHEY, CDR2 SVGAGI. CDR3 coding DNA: TGTGCCAGCAGTCGAGGTGAGGTCAATTCACCCCTCCACTTT. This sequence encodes CASSRGEVNSPLHF.

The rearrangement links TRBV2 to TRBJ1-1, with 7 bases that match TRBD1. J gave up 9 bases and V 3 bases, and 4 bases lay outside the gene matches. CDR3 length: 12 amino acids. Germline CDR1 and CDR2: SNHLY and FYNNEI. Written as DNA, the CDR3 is TGTGCCAGCAGTGACGGGGGACAGAAAGCTTTCTTT. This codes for CASSDGGQKAFF.

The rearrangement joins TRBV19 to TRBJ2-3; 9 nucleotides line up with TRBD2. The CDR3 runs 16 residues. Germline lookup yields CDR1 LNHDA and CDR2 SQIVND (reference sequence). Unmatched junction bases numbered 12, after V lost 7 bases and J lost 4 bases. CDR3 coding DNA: TGTGCCAGTACTGCCGGACTAGCGCGGATGGCAGATACGCAGTATTTT. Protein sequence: CASTAGLARMADTQYF.

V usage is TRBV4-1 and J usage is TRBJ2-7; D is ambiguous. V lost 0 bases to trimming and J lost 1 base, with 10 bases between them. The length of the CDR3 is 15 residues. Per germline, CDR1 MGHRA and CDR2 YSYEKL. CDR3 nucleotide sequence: TGCGCCAGCAGCCAAGATAGGCAGGTTTCCTACGAGCAGTACTTC. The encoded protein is CASSQDRQVSYEQYF.

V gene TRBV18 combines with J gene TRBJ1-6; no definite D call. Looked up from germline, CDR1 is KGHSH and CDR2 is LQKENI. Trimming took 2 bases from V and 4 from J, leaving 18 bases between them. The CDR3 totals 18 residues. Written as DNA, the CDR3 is TGTGCCAGCTCACCAGTTTCACACCGAGGCCCTTATAATTCACCCCTCCACTTT. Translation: CASSPVSHRGPYNSPLHF.

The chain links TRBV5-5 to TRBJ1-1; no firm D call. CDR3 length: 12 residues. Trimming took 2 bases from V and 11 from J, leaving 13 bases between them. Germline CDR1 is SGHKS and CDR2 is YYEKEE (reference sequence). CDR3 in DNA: TGTGCCAGCAGCTTTCTGGCCGGGGAGGCTTTCTTT. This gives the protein CASSFLAGEAFF.

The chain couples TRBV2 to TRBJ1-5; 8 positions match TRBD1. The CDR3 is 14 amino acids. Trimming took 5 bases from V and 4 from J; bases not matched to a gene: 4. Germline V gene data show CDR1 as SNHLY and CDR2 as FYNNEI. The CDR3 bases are TGTGCCAGCAGTAAAGACAGGGGTAATCAGCCCCAGCATTTT. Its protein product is CASSKDRGNQPQHF.

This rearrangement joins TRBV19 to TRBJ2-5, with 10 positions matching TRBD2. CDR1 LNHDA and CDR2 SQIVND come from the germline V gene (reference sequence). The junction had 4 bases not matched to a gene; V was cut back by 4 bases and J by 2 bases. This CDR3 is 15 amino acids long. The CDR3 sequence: CASSTRAGGQETQYF. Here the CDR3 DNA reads TGTGCCAGTAGTACTAGAGCGGGGGGGCAAGAGACCCAGTACTTC.

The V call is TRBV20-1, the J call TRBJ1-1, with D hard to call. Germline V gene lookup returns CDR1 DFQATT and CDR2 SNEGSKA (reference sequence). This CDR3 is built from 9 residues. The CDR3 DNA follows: TGCACCGTCGACACTGAAGCTTTCTTT. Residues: CTVDTEAFF.

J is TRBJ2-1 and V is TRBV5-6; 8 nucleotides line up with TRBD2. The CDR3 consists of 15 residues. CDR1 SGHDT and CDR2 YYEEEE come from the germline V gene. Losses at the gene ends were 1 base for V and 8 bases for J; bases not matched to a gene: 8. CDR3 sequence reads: CASSLRRGGRDEQFF. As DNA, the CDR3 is TGTGCCAGCAGCTTGAGACGGGGGGGCCGCGATGAGCAGTTCTTC.

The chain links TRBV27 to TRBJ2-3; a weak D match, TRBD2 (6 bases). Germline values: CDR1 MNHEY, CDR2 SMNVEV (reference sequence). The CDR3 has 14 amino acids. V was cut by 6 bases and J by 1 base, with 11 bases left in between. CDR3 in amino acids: CASSQAGRTDTQYF. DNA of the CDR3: TGTGCCAGCAGCCAAGCGGGCCGCACAGATACGCAGTATTTT.

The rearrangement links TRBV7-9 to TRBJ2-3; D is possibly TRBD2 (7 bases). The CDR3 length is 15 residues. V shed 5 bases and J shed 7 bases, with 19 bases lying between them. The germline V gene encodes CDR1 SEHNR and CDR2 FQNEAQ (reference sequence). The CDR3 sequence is CASSGRRGASNTQYF. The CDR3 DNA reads TGTGCCAGCAGCGGGCGCCGGGGGGCATCGAATACGCAGTATTTT.

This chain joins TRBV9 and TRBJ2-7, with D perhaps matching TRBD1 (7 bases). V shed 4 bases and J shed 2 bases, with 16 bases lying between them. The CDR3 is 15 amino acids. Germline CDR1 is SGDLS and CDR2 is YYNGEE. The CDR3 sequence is CASSPGGDSPYEQYV. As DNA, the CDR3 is TGTGCCAGCAGCCCCGGCGGGGACAGTCCCTACGAGCAGTACGTC.

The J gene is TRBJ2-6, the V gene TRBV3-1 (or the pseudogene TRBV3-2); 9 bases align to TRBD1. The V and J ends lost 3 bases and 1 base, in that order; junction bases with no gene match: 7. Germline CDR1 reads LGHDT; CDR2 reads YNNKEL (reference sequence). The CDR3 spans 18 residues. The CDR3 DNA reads TGTGCCAGCAGCCAGTTAGGACAGGGGCGATCTGGGGCCAACGTCCTGACTTTC. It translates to CASSQLGQGRSGANVLTF.

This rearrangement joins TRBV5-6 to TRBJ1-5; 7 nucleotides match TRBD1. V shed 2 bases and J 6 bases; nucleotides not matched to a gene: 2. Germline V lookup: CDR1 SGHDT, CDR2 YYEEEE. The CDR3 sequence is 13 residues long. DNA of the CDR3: TGTGCCAGCAGCTTAGACAGGGTTCAGCCCCAGCATTTT. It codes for CASSLDRVQPQHF. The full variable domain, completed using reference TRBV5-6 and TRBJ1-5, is DAGVTQSPTHLIKTRGQQVTLRCSPKSGHDTVSWYQQALGQGPQFIFQYYEEEERQRGNFPDRFSGHQFPNYSSELNVNALLLGDSALYLCASSLDRVQPQHFGDGTRLSIL.

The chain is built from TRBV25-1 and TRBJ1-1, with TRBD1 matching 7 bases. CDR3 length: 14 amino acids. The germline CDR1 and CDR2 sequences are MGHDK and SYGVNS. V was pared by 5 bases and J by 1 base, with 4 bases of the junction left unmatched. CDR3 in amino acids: CASSSHRGNTEAFF. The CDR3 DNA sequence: TGTGCCAGCAGTAGTCACAGGGGGAACACTGAAGCTTTCTTT.

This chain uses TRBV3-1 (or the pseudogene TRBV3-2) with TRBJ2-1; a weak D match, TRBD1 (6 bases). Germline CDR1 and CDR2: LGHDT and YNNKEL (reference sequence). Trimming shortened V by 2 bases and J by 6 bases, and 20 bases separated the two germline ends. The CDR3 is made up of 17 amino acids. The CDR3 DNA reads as TGTGCCAGCAGCCAACTCGAGGGCAGGGGCCCAGGCAATGAGCAGTTCTTC. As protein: CASSQLEGRGPGNEQFF.

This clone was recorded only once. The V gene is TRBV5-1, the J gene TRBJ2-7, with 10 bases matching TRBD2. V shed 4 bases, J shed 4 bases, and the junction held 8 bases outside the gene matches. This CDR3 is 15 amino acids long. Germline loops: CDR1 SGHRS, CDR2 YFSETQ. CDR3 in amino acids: CASSKGLAEVYEQYF. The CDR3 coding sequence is TGCGCCAGCAGCAAAGGACTAGCGGAGGTATACGAGCAGTACTTC. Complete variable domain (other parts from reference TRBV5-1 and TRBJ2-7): KAGVTQTPRYLIKTRGQQVTLSCSPISGHRSVSWYQQTPGQGLQFLFEYFSETQRNKGNFPGRFSGRQFSNSRSEMNVSTLELGDSALYLCASSKGLAEVYEQYFGPGTRLTVT.

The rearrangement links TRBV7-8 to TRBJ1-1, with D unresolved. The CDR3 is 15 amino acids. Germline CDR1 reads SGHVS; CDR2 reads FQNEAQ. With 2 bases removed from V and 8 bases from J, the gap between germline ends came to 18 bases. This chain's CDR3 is CASSLSREGSDEAFF. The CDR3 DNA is TGTGCCAGCAGCTTATCCCGGGAAGGATCGGACGAAGCTTTCTTT.

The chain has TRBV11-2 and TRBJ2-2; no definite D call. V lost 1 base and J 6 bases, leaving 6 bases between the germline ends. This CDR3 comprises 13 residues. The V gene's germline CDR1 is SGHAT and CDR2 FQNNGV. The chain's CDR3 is CASSLVRAGELFF. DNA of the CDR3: TGTGCCAGCAGCTTAGTTAGAGCCGGGGAGCTGTTTTTT.

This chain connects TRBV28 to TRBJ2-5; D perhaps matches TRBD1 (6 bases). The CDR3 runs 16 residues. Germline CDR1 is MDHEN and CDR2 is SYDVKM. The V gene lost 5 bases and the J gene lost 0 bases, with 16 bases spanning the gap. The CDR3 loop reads CASSPTPQGYQETQYF. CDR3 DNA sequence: TGTGCCAGCAGTCCCACGCCCCAGGGGTACCAAGAGACCCAGTACTTC.

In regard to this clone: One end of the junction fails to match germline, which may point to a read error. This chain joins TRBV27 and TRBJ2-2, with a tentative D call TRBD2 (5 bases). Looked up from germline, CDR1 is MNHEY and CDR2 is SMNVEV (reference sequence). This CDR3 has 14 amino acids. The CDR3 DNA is TGTGCCAGCGCACAGAGGGCGAATACCGGGGAGCTGTTTTTT. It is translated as CASAQRANTGELFF.

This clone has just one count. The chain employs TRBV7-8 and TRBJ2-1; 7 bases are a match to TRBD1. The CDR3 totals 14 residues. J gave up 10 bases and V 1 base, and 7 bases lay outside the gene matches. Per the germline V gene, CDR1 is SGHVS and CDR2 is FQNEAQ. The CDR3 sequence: CASSLDGTAIEQFF. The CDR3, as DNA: TGTGCCAGCAGCTTAGACGGGACAGCTATCGAGCAGTTCTTC. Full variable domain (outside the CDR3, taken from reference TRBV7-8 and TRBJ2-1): GAGVSQSPRYKVAKRGQDVALRCDPISGHVSLFWYQQALGQGPEFLTYFQNEAQLDKSGLPSDRFFAERPEGSVSTLKIQRTQQEDSAVYLCASSLDGTAIEQFFGPGTRLTVL.

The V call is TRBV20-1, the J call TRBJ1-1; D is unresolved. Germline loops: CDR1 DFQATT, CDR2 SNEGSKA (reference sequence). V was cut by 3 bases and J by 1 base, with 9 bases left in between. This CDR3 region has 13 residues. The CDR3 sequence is CSASQHPNTEAFF. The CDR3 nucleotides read TGCAGTGCTAGTCAACATCCGAACACTGAAGCTTTCTTT.